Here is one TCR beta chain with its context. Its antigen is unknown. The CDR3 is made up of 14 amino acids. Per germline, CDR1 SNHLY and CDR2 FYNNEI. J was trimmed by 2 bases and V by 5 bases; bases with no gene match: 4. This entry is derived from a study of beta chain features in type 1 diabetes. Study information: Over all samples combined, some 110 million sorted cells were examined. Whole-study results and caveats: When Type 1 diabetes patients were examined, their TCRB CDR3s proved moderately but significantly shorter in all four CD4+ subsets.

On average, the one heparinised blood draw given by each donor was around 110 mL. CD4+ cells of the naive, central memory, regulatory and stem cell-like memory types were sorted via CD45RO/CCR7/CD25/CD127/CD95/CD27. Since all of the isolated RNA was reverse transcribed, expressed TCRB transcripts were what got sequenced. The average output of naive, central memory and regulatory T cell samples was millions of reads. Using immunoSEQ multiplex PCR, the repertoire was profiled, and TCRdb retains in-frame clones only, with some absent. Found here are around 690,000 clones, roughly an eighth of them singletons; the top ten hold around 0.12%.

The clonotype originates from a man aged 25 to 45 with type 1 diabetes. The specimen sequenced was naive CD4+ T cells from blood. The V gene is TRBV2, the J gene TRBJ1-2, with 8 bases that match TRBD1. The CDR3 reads CASSLTGENYGYTF. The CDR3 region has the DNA TGTGCCAGCAGTCTGACAGGGGAGAACTATGGCTACACCTTC.